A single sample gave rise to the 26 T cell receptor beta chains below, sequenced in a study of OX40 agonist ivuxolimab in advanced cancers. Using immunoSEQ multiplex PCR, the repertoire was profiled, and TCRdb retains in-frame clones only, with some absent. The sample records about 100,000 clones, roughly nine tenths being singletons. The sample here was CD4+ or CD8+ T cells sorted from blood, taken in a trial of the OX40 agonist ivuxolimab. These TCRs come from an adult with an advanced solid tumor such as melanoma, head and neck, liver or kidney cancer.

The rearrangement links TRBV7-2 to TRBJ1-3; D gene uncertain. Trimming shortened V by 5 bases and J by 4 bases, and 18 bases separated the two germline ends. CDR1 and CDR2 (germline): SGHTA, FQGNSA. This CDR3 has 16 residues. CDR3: CASSPAASPTGNTIYF. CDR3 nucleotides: TGTGCCAGCAGCCCGGCGGCCAGCCCGACGGGAAACACCATATATTTT.

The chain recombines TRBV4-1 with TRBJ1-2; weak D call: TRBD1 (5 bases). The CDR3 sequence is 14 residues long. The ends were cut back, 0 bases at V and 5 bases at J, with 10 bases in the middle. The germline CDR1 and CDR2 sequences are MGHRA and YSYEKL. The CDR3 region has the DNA TGCGCCAGCAGCCAAGATTCAGGGTGGTATGGCTACACCTTC. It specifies CASSQDSGWYGYTF.

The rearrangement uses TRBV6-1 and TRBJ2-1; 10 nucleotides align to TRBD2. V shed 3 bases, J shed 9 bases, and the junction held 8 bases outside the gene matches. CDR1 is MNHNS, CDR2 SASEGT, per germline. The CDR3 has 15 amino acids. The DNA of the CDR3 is TGTGCCAGCAGTGAGCACGCTCTAGCGGGAGTTGAGCAGTTCTTC. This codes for CASSEHALAGVEQFF.

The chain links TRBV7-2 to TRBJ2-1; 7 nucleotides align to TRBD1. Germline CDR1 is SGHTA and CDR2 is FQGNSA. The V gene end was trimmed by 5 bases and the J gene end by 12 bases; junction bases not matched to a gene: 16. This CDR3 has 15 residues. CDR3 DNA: TGTGCCAGCAGCCCAACTGGACAGGCCAGAGTCCGGCAGTTCTTC. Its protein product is CASSPTGQARVRQFF.

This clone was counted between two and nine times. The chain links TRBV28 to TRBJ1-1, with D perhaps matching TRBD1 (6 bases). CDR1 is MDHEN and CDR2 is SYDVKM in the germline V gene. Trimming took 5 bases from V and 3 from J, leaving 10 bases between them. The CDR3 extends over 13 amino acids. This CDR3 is CASSLQGYTEAFF. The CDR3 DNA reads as TGTGCCAGCAGTCTACAGGGTTACACTGAAGCTTTCTTT.

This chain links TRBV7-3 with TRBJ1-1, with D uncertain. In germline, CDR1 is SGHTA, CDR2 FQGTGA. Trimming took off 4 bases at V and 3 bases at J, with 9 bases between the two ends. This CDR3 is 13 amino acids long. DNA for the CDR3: TGTGCCAGCAGCTCCACGACGTACACTGAAGCTTTCTTT. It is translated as CASSSTTYTEAFF.

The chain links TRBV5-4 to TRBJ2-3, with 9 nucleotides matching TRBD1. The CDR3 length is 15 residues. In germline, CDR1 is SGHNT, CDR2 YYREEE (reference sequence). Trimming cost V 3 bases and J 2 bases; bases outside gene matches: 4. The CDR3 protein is CASSWDRATTDTQYF. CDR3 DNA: TGTGCCAGCAGCTGGGACAGGGCAACCACAGATACGCAGTATTTT.

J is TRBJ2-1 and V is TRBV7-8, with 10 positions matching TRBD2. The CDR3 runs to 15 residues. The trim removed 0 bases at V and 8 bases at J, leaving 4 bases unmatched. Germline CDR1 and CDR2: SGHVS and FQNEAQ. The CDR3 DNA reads TGTGCCAGCAGCTTAGCACTAGCGGGATGGGATGAGCAGTTCTTC. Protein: CASSLALAGWDEQFF.

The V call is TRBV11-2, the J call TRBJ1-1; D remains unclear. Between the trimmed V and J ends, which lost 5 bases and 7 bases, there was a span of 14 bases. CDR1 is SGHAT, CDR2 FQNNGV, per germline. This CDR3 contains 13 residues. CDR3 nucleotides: TGTGCCAGCAGCCTCATCCCGGGCCTTGAAGCTTTCTTT. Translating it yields CASSLIPGLEAFF.

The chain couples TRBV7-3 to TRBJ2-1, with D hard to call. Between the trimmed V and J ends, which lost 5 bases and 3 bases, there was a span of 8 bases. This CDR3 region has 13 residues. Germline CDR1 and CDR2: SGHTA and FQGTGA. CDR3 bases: TGTGCCAGCAGCAGCGACAACTACAATGAGCAGTTCTTC. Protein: CASSSDNYNEQFF.

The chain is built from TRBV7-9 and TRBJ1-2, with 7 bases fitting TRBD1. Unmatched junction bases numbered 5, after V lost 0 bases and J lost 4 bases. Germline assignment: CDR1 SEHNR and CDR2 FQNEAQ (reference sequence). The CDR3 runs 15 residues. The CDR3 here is CASSLAGTEIYGYTF. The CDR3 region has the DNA TGTGCCAGCAGCTTAGCAGGGACAGAGATCTATGGCTACACCTTC.

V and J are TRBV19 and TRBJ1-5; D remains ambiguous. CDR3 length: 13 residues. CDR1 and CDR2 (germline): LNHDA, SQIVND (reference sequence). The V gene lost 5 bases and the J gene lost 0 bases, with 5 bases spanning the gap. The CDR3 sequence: CASSLDSNQPQHF. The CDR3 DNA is TGTGCCAGTAGTCTCGATAGCAATCAGCCCCAGCATTTT. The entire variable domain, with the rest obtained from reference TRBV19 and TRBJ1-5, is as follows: DGGITQSPKYLFRKEGQNVTLSCEQNLNHDAMYWYRQDPGQGLRLIYYSQIVNDFQKGDIAEGYSVSREKKESFPLTVTSAQKNPTAFYLCASSLDSNQPQHFGDGTRLSIL.

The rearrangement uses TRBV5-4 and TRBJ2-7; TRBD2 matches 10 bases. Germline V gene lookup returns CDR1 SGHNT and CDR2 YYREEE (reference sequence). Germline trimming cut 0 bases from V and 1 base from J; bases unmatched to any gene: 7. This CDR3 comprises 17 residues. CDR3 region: CASSLGLAGDVSYEQYF. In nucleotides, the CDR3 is TGTGCCAGCAGCTTGGGTCTAGCGGGAGACGTATCCTACGAGCAGTACTTC.

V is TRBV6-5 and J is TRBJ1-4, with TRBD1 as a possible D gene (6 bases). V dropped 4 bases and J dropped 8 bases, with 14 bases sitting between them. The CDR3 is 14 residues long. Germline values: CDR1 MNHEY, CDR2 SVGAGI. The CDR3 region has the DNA TGTGCCAGCAGTTTCGCAGGGGCGGAAGAAAAACTGTTTTTT. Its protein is CASSFAGAEEKLFF.

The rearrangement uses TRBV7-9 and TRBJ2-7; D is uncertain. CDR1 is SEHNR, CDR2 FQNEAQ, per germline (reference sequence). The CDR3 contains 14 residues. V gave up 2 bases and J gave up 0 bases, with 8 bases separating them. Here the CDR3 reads CASSLSASSYEQYF. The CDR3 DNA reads TGTGCCAGCAGCTTATCGGCCAGCTCCTACGAGCAGTACTTC.

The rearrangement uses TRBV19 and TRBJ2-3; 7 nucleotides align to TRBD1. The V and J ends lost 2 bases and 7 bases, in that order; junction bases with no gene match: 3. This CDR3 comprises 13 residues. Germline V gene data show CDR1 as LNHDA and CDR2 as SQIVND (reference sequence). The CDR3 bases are TGTGCCAGTAGTATACTGGGACAGAATACGCAGTATTTT. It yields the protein CASSILGQNTQYF.

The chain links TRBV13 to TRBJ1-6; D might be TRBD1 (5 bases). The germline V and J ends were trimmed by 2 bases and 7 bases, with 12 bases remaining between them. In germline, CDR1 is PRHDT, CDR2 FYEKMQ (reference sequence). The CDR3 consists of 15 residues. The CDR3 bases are TGTGCCAGCAGCTTAAATGGGGCGAAGAATTCACCCCTCCACTTT. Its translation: CASSLNGAKNSPLHF.

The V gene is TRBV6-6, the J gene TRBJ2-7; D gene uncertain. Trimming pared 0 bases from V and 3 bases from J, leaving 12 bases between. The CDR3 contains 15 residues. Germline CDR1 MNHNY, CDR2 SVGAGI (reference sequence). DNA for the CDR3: TGTGCCAGCAGTTACTCGATCCAGGCACGCTACGAGCAGTACTTC. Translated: CASSYSIQARYEQYF.

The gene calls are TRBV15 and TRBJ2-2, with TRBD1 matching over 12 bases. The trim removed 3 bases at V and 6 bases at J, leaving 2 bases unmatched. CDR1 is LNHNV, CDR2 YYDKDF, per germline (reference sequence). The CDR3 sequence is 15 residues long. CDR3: CATSRGTGGPGELFF. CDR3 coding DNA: TGTGCCACCAGCAGGGGGACAGGGGGCCCCGGGGAGCTGTTTTTT.

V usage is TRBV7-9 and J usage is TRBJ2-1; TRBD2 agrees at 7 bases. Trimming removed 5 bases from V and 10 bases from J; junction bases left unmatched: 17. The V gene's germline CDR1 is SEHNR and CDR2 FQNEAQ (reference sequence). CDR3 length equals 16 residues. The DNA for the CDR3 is TGTGCCAGCAGCCGACTCGGGTCAATAGCGGGTATCGAGCAGTTCTTC. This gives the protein CASSRLGSIAGIEQFF.

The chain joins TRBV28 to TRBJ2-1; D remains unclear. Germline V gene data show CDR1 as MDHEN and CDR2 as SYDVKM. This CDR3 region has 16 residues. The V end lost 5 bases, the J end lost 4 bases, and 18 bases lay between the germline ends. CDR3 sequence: CASSTIWVGSYNEQFF. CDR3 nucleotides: TGTGCCAGCAGTACCATATGGGTAGGGTCGTACAATGAGCAGTTCTTC.

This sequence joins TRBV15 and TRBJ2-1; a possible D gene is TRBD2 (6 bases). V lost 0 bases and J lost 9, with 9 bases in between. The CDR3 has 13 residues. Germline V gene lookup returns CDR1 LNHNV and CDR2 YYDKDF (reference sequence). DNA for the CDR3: TGTGCCACCAGCAGAGATGGGGGGATTGAGCAGTTCTTC. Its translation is CATSRDGGIEQFF.

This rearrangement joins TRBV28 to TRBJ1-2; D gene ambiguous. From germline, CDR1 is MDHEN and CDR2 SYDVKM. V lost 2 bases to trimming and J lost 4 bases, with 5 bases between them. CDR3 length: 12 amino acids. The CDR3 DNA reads TGTGCCAGCAGTTTAAAGCCCTATGGCTACACCTTC. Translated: CASSLKPYGYTF.

The CDR3 DNA follows: TGCAGCGTTGAGGGCAGAAACTATGGCTACACCTTC. It specifies CSVEGRNYGYTF. The chain joins TRBV29-1 to TRBJ1-2; no definite D call. Trimming stripped 3 bases from V and 2 bases from J, with 7 bases between. The CDR3 length is 12 residues. Germline values: CDR1 SQVTM, CDR2 ANQGSEA.

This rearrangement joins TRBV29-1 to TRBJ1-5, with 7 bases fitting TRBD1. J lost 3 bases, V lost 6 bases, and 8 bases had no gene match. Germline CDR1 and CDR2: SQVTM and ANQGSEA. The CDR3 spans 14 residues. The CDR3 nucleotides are TGCAGCGTCATCGGGACAGACCCCAATCAGCCCCAGCATTTT. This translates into CSVIGTDPNQPQHF.

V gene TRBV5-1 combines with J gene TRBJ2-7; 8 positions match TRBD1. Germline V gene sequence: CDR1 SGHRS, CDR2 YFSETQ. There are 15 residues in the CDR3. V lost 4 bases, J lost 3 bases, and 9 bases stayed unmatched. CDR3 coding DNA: TGCGCCAGCAGCCCGGCCAGGACAGGGATCTACGAGCAGTACTTC. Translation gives CASSPARTGIYEQYF. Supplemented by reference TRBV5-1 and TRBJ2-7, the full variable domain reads KAGVTQTPRYLIKTRGQQVTLSCSPISGHRSVSWYQQTPGQGLQFLFEYFSETQRNKGNFPGRFSGRQFSNSRSEMNVSTLELGDSALYLCASSPARTGIYEQYFGPGTRLTVT.